The 10 T cell receptor beta chains listed next were all sequenced from one sample in a study of cytomegalovirus exposure and HLA in healthy donors. A multiplex PCR was run with 60 Vbeta primers and 13 Jbeta primers. Method: immunoSEQ multiplex PCR; TCRdb's copy keeps in-frame clones and lacks some. The table records about 110,000 clones, approximately 70% of them present only once. The sample taken for sequencing was PBMCs. All receptors come from a young man in good health and CMV-seropositive.

The rearrangement uses TRBV7-6 and TRBJ2-5; 7 bases are shared with TRBD2. The CDR3 is 15 amino acids. Unmatched junction bases numbered 14, after V lost 8 bases and J lost 5 bases. Germline lookup yields CDR1 SGHVS and CDR2 FNYEAQ. CDR3 region: CASCREPGTIETQYF. For the CDR3, the DNA is TGTGCCAGCTGTCGAGAACCCGGGACTATTGAGACCCAGTACTTC.

The chain carries TRBV27 and TRBJ2-1, with a tentative D call TRBD1 (5 bases). The V and J ends lost 3 bases and 4 bases respectively, with 13 bases between them. This CDR3 is 15 amino acids long. CDR1 is MNHEY and CDR2 is SMNVEV in the germline V gene (reference sequence). In nucleotides, the CDR3 is TGTGCCAGCAGTTTTGCAGGGAACGGTTACAATGAGCAGTTCTTC. The encoded protein is CASSFAGNGYNEQFF.

The chain combines TRBV27 with TRBJ2-7, with 7 bases lining up with TRBD1. V lost 4 bases to trimming and J lost 0 bases; unmatched junction nucleotides: 6. CDR3 size: 15 residues. From germline, CDR1 is MNHEY and CDR2 SMNVEV (reference sequence). CDR3 amino acids: CASSSSGQYSYEQYV. The CDR3 DNA sequence: TGTGCCAGCAGTTCCTCGGGACAGTACTCCTACGAGCAGTACGTC.

The rearrangement uses TRBV2 and TRBJ2-2; 10 bases line up with TRBD2. The germline V gene encodes CDR1 SNHLY and CDR2 FYNNEI. The CDR3 has 18 amino acids. With 4 bases clipped from V and 0 bases from J, the junction kept 8 bases outside the gene matches. The CDR3 reads CASSGASGGESNTGELFF. The CDR3 nucleotides are TGTGCCAGCAGTGGGGCTAGCGGGGGAGAATCGAACACCGGGGAGCTGTTTTTT.

V gene TRBV4-2 combines with J gene TRBJ2-1, with TRBD2 matching over 10 bases. This CDR3 has 19 amino acids. J was trimmed by 1 base and V by 4 bases; bases with no gene match: 13. CDR1 is LGHNA, CDR2 YNFKEQ, per germline. The CDR3 bases are TGTGCCAGCAGCCCCCGGGTAGCGGGGGGCCTAGCATCCTACAATGAGCAGTTCTTC. Translation: CASSPRVAGGLASYNEQFF.

This rearrangement joins TRBV11-2 to TRBJ1-2; 7 nucleotides match TRBD1. The CDR3 loop spans 14 amino acids. Germline values: CDR1 SGHAT, CDR2 FQNNGV. The J segment lost 4 bases and the V segment lost 2 bases, leaving 4 bases of the junction unmatched. DNA of the CDR3: TGTGCCAGCAGCTTACTGGACAGGTTCTATGGCTACACCTTC. Translation gives CASSLLDRFYGYTF.

This sequence joins TRBV30 and TRBJ2-3, with D possibly TRBD2 on 6 matching bases. CDR1 and CDR2 (germline): GTSNPN, SVGIG (reference sequence). The CDR3 runs to 14 residues. Trimming took 3 bases from V and 5 from J, leaving 15 bases between them. The CDR3 bases are TGTGCCTGGAGGGGACTTGGCACAGGAGATACGCAGTATTTT. Encoded protein: CAWRGLGTGDTQYF. The complete variable domain, with remaining parts taken from reference TRBV30 and TRBJ2-3, reads SQTIHQWPATLVQPVGSPLSLECTVEGTSNPNLYWYRQAAGRGLQLLFYSVGIGQISSEVPQNLSASRPQDRQFILSSKKLLLSDSGFYLCAWRGLGTGDTQYFGPGTRLTVL.

The chain is built from TRBV23-1 and TRBJ2-6; 8 nucleotides agree with TRBD2. TRBV23-1 is an ORF, with its function uncertain. The CDR3 covers 20 residues. V trimming: 2 bases; J trimming: 0 bases; junction bases outside the gene matches: 12. The CDR3 region has the DNA TGCGCCAGCAGTCAAGGTCGACGGGAGGGGAGGATCTCTGGGGCCAACGTCCTGACTTTC. It encodes CASSQGRREGRISGANVLTF.

The chain couples TRBV5-1 to TRBJ2-1; 9 bases match TRBD1. The CDR3 is 15 residues long. V lost 3 bases, J lost 8 bases, and 9 bases stayed unmatched. In germline, CDR1 is SGHRS, CDR2 YFSETQ. The CDR3 reads CASSSQGAGRDEQFF. The CDR3 nucleotides are TGCGCCAGCAGCTCACAGGGGGCGGGTAGAGATGAGCAGTTCTTC. Together with reference TRBV5-1 and TRBJ2-1, the CDR3 gives the full variable domain: KAGVTQTPRYLIKTRGQQVTLSCSPISGHRSVSWYQQTPGQGLQFLFEYFSETQRNKGNFPGRFSGRQFSNSRSEMNVSTLELGDSALYLCASSSQGAGRDEQFFGPGTRLTVL.

This chain links TRBV10-3 with TRBJ1-2; 10 bases agree with TRBD1. The ends lost 9 bases at V and 4 bases at J; junction bases unmatched: 20. The CDR3 length is 18 residues. The germline V gene encodes CDR1 ENHRY and CDR2 SYGVKD. The chain's CDR3 is CAISTDRDRGPLGYGYTF. In DNA, the CDR3 is TGTGCCATAAGTACGGACCGGGACAGGGGACCGCTCGGCTATGGCTACACCTTC.